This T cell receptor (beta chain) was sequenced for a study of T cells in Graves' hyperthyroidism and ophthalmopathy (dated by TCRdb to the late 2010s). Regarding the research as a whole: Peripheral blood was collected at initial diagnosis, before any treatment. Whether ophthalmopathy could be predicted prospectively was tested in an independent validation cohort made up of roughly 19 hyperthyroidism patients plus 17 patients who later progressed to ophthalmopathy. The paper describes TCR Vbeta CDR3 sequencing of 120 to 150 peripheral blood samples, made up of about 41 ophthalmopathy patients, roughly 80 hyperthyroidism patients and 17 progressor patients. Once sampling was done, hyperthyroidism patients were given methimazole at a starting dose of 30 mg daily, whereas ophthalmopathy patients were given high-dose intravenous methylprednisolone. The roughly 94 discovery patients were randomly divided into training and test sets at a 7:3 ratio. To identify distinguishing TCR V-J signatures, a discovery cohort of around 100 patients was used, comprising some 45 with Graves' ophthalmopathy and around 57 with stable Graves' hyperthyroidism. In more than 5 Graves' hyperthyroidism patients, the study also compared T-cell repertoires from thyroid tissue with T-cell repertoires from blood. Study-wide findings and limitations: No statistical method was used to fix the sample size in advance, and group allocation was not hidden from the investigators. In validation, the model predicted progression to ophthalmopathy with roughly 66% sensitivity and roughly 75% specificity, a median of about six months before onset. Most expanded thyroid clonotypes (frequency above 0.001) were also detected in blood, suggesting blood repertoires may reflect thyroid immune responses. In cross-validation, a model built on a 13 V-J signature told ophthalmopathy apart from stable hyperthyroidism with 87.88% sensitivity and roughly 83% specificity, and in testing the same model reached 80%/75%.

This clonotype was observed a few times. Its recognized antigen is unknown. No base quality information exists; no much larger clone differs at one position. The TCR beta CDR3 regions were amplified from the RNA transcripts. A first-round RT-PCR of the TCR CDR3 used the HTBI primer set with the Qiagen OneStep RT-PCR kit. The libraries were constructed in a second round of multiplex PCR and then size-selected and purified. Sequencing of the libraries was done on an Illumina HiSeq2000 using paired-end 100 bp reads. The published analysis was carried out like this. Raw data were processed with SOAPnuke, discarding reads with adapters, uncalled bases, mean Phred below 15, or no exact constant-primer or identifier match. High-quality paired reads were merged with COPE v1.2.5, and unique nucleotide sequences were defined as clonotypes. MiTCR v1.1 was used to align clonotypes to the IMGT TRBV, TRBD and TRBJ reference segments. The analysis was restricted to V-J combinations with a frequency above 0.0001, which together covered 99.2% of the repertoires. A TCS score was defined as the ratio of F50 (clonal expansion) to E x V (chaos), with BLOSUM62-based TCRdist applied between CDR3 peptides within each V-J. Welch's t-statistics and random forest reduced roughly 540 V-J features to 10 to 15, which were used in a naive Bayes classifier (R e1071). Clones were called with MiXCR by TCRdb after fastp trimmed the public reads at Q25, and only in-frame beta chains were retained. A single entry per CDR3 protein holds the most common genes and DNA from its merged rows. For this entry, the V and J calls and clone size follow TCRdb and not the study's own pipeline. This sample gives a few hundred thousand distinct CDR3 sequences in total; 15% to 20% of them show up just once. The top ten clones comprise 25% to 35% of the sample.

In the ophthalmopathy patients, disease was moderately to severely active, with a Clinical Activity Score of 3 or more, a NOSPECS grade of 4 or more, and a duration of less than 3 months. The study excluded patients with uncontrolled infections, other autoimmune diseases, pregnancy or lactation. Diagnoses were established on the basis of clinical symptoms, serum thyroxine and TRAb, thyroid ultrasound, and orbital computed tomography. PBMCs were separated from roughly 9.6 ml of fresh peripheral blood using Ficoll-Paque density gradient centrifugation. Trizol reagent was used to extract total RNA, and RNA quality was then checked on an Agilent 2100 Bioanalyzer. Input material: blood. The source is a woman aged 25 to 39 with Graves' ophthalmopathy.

The bases read TGTGCCAGCAGCAAGGGGACAGTCTCTGGGGCCAACGTCCTGACTTTC. The resulting protein is CASSKGTVSGANVLTF. The chain is assembled from TRBV7-2 and TRBJ2-6; TRBD1 agrees with 7 junctional bases. The CDR3 contains 16 residues, cysteine and phenylalanine counted. The DNA shown is the 48-base CDR3, in frame from base 1. Germline trimming amounts to 5 bases on V and 0 bases on J, with 4 as the count of junction bases outside the gene matches. The CDR1 and CDR2 encoded by the germline V gene are SGHTA and FQGNSA. Supplemented by the reference TRBV7-2 and TRBJ2-6 proteins around the CDR3, the complete variable domain is GAGVSQSPSNKVTEKGKDVELRCDPISGHTALYWYRQSLGQGLEFLIYFQGNSAPDKSGLPSDRFSAERTGGSVSTLTIQRTQQEDSAVYLCASSKGTVSGANVLTFGAGSRLTVL.